Sequencing of this T cell receptor beta chain was carried out in a study of T cell responses to AZD1222 COVID-19 vaccine. Clones were sequenced by immunoSEQ multiplex PCR, and TCRdb holds only the in-frame ones, with some missing. The repertoire holds some 97,000 clones, with over 75% as singletons. With 1 base removed from V and 6 bases from J, the gap between germline ends came to 3 bases. CDR3 size: 11 residues. Germline V gene lookup returns CDR1 SQVTM and CDR2 ANQGSEA. General study findings and limits: Close to half of spike-specific TCRs reportedly recognize unmutated variant regions. Baseline testing showed seropositivity in only a handful of AZD1222 recipients. Most donors were white British, females outnumbered males, and clonal diversity was possibly underestimated. Increased Spike-specific TCR breadth and depth were observed after two AZD1222 doses.

To note about this clone: What it recognizes is unknown.

The specimen comprised peripheral blood, sampled on day 0 of MenACWY control vaccination. This sequence originates from an adult in good health. The chain recombines TRBV29-1 with TRBJ2-2; D is unresolved. CDR3 amino acids: CSVEGSGELFF. In DNA, the CDR3 is TGCAGCGTTGAAGGTTCCGGGGAGCTGTTTTTT.